These 21 T cell receptor beta chains share one sample of origin, sequenced in a study of shared clonotypes between healthy human individuals. Measured with immunoSEQ multiplex PCR; TCRdb has only the in-frame clones, and not every one. The sample includes 2 million to 2.5 million clones, roughly 90% of them seen just once. Sequencing was done on a sample of naive CD4+ T cells from PBMCs. Subset meaning: CD45RA+ positively selected. The receptors shown here come from a man between 18 and 29 years old in good health. Some clones in this sample may be carry-over from other donors' samples.

The gene calls are TRBV11-3 and TRBJ2-7; D may be TRBD1 or TRBD2 (6 bases each). The CDR3 is 13 amino acids. CDR1 SGHNT and CDR2 YENEEA come from the germline V gene. The V and J ends lost 0 bases and 6 bases respectively, with 9 bases between them. Written as DNA, the CDR3 is TGTGCCAGCAGCTTAGAAGGAGGGGGCGAGCAGTACTTC. Translating gives CASSLEGGGEQYF.

As for this clone: Other DNA sequences of this sample code for an identical CDR3. The CDR3 nucleotides read TGCGCCAGCAGCTTGGCAGGGGTGGACTACAATGAGCAGTTCTTC. Amino acid sequence: CASSLAGVDYNEQFF. The chain couples TRBV5-1 to TRBJ2-1, with TRBD1 as a possible D gene (6 bases). This CDR3 has 15 residues. In germline, CDR1 is SGHRS, CDR2 YFSETQ. V lost 0 bases and J 3 bases, leaving 10 bases between the germline ends.

The chain carries TRBV6-5 and TRBJ1-1; unclear D gene. V lost 11 bases, J lost 4 bases, and 14 bases lay in between. From germline, CDR1 is MNHEY and CDR2 SVGAGI. The CDR3 is 12 residues long. CDR3 protein: CAVAVRGTEAFF. In DNA, the CDR3 is TGTGCCGTTGCGGTACGGGGCACTGAAGCTTTCTTT.

This rearrangement joins TRBV19 to TRBJ2-7; D is possibly TRBD1 (5 bases). Germline lookup yields CDR1 LNHDA and CDR2 SQIVND (reference sequence). This CDR3 comprises 13 residues. The V end was cut by 9 bases, the J end by 0 bases, with 12 bases between. CDR3 sequence: CASGYRNSYEQYF. CDR3 bases: TGTGCCAGCGGATACAGGAACTCCTACGAGCAGTACTTC.

The V gene is TRBV5-1, the J gene TRBJ1-5; D ambiguous. The CDR3 has 15 amino acids. Germline V CDR1 and CDR2: SGHRS, YFSETQ. V was clipped by 4 bases and J by 4 bases, with 15 bases between them. Here the CDR3 DNA reads TGCGCCAGCAGCCCGGGGTCGGGGAATAATCAGCCCCAGCATTTT. The encoded protein is CASSPGSGNNQPQHF.

Points on this clone: The sample has other DNA sequences that encode this CDR3 too. V is TRBV5-1 and J is TRBJ1-2; perhaps TRBD1 as D (6 bases). The CDR3 covers 14 residues. The V gene lost 2 bases and the J gene lost 4 bases, with 12 bases spanning the gap. Germline V gives CDR1 SGHRS, CDR2 YFSETQ. CDR3 sequence (DNA): TGCGCCAGCAGCTTAGTACAGGGATCCTATGGCTACACCTTC. Its protein product is CASSLVQGSYGYTF.

This chain joins TRBV9 and TRBJ1-2; unclear D gene. The CDR3 loop spans 16 amino acids. The V end lost 3 bases, the J end lost 0 bases, and 15 bases lay between the germline ends. CDR1 SGDLS and CDR2 YYNGEE come from the germline V gene. The CDR3 loop reads CASSAIRASANYGYTF. The CDR3 DNA sequence: TGTGCCAGCAGCGCTATCCGGGCCTCGGCTAACTATGGCTACACCTTC.

This clone was found once. J is TRBJ1-2 and V is TRBV10-3, with D tentatively TRBD1 (6 bases). The V end was cut by 0 bases, the J end by 6 bases, with 14 bases between. CDR1 and CDR2 from the germline V gene are ENHRY and SYGVKD. The CDR3 extends over 15 amino acids. The CDR3 loop is CAISESLQGYHGYTF. The CDR3 DNA sequence: TGTGCCATCAGTGAGTCGTTACAGGGCTACCATGGCTACACCTTC.

The V and J genes are TRBV11-3 and TRBJ2-7, with 9 bases identical to TRBD1. Germline trimming cut 5 bases from V and 5 bases from J; bases unmatched to any gene: 7. The CDR3 covers 14 residues. The V gene's germline CDR1 is SGHNT and CDR2 YENEEA. The CDR3 DNA sequence: TGTGCCAGCAGCCCTGGACAGGGGTCCCACGAGCAGTACTTC. It codes for CASSPGQGSHEQYF. Filled out from reference TRBV11-3 and TRBJ2-7, the complete variable domain reads EAGVVQSPRYKIIEKKQPVAFWCNPISGHNTLYWYLQNLGQGPELLIRYENEEAVDDSQLPKDRFSAERLKGVDSTLKIQPAELGDSAVYLCASSPGQGSHEQYFGPGTRLTVT.

This sequence joins TRBV29-1 and TRBJ1-4; D not certain. This CDR3 comprises 13 residues. Trimming took off 6 bases at V and 8 bases at J, with 16 bases between the two ends. Per the germline V gene, CDR1 is SQVTM and CDR2 is ANQGSEA. Here the CDR3 reads CSVETGGREKLFF. The CDR3 region has the DNA TGCAGCGTAGAAACCGGTGGGAGAGAAAAACTGTTTTTT.

This clone was detected once. The chain couples TRBV7-8 to TRBJ1-3, with 7 bases that match TRBD1. CDR1 is SGHVS, CDR2 FQNEAQ, per germline. V trimming: 5 bases; J trimming: 0 bases; junction bases outside the gene matches: 4. The CDR3 runs 15 residues. CDR3 sequence: CASSASGGSGNTIYF. CDR3 bases: TGTGCCAGCAGCGCCTCAGGGGGCTCTGGAAACACCATATATTTT.

This chain joins TRBV2 and TRBJ2-3; D is undetermined. The CDR3 contains 14 residues. CDR1 SNHLY and CDR2 FYNNEI come from the germline V gene. V shed 7 bases and J shed 1 base, with 12 bases lying between them. The CDR3 sequence: CASKPGPGTDTQYF. CDR3 nucleotides: TGTGCCAGCAAGCCGGGCCCGGGCACAGATACGCAGTATTTT.

This clone was observed a single time. The chain carries TRBV19 and TRBJ1-1; D unclear. The CDR3 is made up of 15 amino acids. Germline V gene sequence: CDR1 LNHDA, CDR2 SQIVND (reference sequence). Between the trimmed V and J ends, which lost 5 bases and 1 base, there was a span of 14 bases. The CDR3: CASSLFATGNTEAFF. CDR3 DNA sequence: TGTGCCAGTAGTTTATTCGCCACGGGGAACACTGAAGCTTTCTTT.

This chain uses TRBV5-1 with TRBJ1-1; no clear D. This CDR3 comprises 14 residues. Trimming took off 5 bases at V and 0 bases at J, with 11 bases between the two ends. Germline loops: CDR1 SGHRS, CDR2 YFSETQ. The CDR3 protein is CASRSGSVNTEAFF. CDR3 DNA: TGCGCCAGCAGGTCTGGGAGTGTGAACACTGAAGCTTTCTTT.

This clone was found once. V gene TRBV19 combines with J gene TRBJ1-1; D is unclear. Trimming shortened V by 3 bases and J by 6 bases, and 11 bases separated the two germline ends. CDR3 length equals 13 residues. The germline gives CDR1 LNHDA, CDR2 SQIVND (reference sequence). CDR3 nucleotides: TGTGCCAGTAGTATTGGGAGATACGCTGAAGCTTTCTTT. It specifies CASSIGRYAEAFF.

The V and J genes are TRBV28 and TRBJ1-1, with TRBD1 matching 9 bases. Germline V lookup: CDR1 MDHEN, CDR2 SYDVKM. CDR3 length equals 14 residues. V was clipped by 3 bases and J by 3 bases; unmatched bases: 2. This chain's CDR3 is CASSFWTGDTEAFF. The CDR3 region has the DNA TGTGCCAGCAGTTTTTGGACAGGGGACACTGAAGCTTTCTTT.

The CDR3 DNA is TGCGCCAGCAGCCCGACAGAGAATAGCAATCAGCCCCAGCATTTT. This encodes CASSPTENSNQPQHF. This sequence joins TRBV4-1 and TRBJ1-5; D possibly corresponds to TRBD1 (5 bases). V was shortened by 4 bases and J by 0 bases, with 10 bases between the two germline ends. The CDR3 has 15 residues. The germline CDR1 and CDR2 sequences are MGHRA and YSYEKL.

In its sample, this clone was seen once. V and J are TRBV2 and TRBJ2-7; 12 bases match TRBD2. There are 15 residues in the CDR3. After removal of 5 bases from V and 5 bases from J, the junction contained 7 bases not matched to a gene. Germline-derived CDR1 and CDR2 are SNHLY and FYNNEI. The CDR3 loop is CASSPGTSGYHEQYF. The CDR3 DNA follows: TGTGCCAGCAGTCCCGGGACTAGCGGGTACCACGAGCAGTACTTC.

The chain combines TRBV5-5 with TRBJ1-1; D remains ambiguous. V lost 2 bases and J lost 1, with 12 bases in between. Germline V gene lookup returns CDR1 SGHKS and CDR2 YYEKEE (reference sequence). This CDR3 spans 15 amino acids. The CDR3 protein is CASSFMALQNTEAFF. The CDR3 DNA is TGTGCCAGCAGCTTTATGGCCCTCCAGAACACTGAAGCTTTCTTT.

V gene TRBV27 combines with J gene TRBJ2-5; either TRBD1 or TRBD2 may fit D (6 bases each). Germline assignment: CDR1 MNHEY and CDR2 SMNVEV (reference sequence). The CDR3 length is 13 residues. Trimming pared 3 bases from V and 5 bases from J, leaving 10 bases between. Here the CDR3 DNA reads TGTGCCAGCAGTTTCGCCGGGGGCGAGACCCAGTACTTC. Translation gives CASSFAGGETQYF.

The J gene is TRBJ1-2, the V gene TRBV29-1; D gene unclear. V shed 4 bases and J shed 3 bases, with 12 bases lying between them. The CDR3 loop spans 13 amino acids. The germline CDR1 and CDR2 sequences are SQVTM and ANQGSEA. The CDR3: CSVVPGLHYGYTF. Written as DNA, the CDR3 is TGCAGCGTTGTCCCGGGGTTGCACTATGGCTACACCTTC.